Listed below are T cell receptor beta chains from one sample, sequenced in a study of T cells in Graves' hyperthyroidism and ophthalmopathy. TCRdb redid the calling of the multiplex PCR reads with MiXCR, one entry per CDR3 protein. The sample holds roughly 240,000 distinct CDR3 sequences, approximately 24% seen once. Sequences were obtained from blood. These TCRs come from a woman aged 40 to 50 with Graves' ophthalmopathy. Each CDR3 is given with its conserved first and last residue. Each record gives: clone size, V gene, D gene, J gene, CDR3 DNA, CDR3 protein. D genes are given only for firm matches. Expanded clones are given a class, and other clones once, few, many or no size at all.

clone size: .; V gene: TRBV20-1; D gene: .; J gene: TRBJ1-1; CDR3 DNA: TGCAGTGCTAGCGGGCCGCAGGGCTTTCGCACTGAAGCTTTCTTT; CDR3 protein: CSASGPQGFRTEAFF
clone size: many; V gene: TRBV24-1; D gene: .; J gene: TRBJ1-2; CDR3 DNA: TGTGCCACCAGTGACTCGCGGGTCAACTATGGCTACACCTTC; CDR3 protein: CATSDSRVNYGYTF
clone size: many; V gene: TRBV27; D gene: TRBD2; J gene: TRBJ2-7; CDR3 DNA: TGTGCCAGCAGTTCCTCGACTAGCGGGCTCTCCTACGAGCAGTACTTC; CDR3 protein: CASSSSTSGLSYEQYF
clone size: many; V gene: TRBV4-1; D gene: .; J gene: TRBJ2-7; CDR3 DNA: TGCGCCAGCAGCCAATGGGACAACTACGAGCAGTACTTC; CDR3 protein: CASSQWDNYEQYF
clone size: many; V gene: TRBV6-2/TRBV6-3; D gene: .; J gene: TRBJ1-2; CDR3 DNA: TGTGCCAGCAGTTACGGCAGTTTTAACTATGGCTACACCTTC; CDR3 protein: CASSYGSFNYGYTF
clone size: many; V gene: TRBV7-3; D gene: .; J gene: TRBJ2-6; CDR3 DNA: TGTGCCAGCAGCCCAACGGACTCTGGGGCCAACGTCCTGACTTTC; CDR3 protein: CASSPTDSGANVLTF
clone size: many; V gene: TRBV9; D gene: TRBD2; J gene: TRBJ2-2; CDR3 DNA: TGTGCCAGCAGCGTATCCAGCGGGGGTACCGGGGAGCTGTTTTTT; CDR3 protein: CASSVSSGGTGELFF
clone size: many; V gene: TRBV30; D gene: TRBD2; J gene: TRBJ2-2; CDR3 DNA: TGTGCCTGGACGCCCGGACTAGCGGGAGTGCCCGGGGAGCTGTTTTTT; CDR3 protein: CAWTPGLAGVPGELFF
clone size: many; V gene: TRBV6-5; D gene: TRBD1; J gene: TRBJ1-2; CDR3 DNA: TGTGCCAGCAGTTACTCGAGAGGGACAGCATATGGCTACACCTTC; CDR3 protein: CASSYSRGTAYGYTF
clone size: .; V gene: TRBV6-1; D gene: TRBD1; J gene: TRBJ2-5; CDR3 DNA: TGTGCCAGCAGTGTAGCTGCGCTACAGGGGATAGAGACCCAGTACTTC; CDR3 protein: CASSVAALQGIETQYF
clone size: many; V gene: TRBV29-1; D gene: .; J gene: TRBJ2-7; CDR3 DNA: TGCAGCGTTGGGCAGTCCTACGAGCAGTACTTC; CDR3 protein: CSVGQSYEQYF
clone size: .; V gene: TRBV12-3/TRBV12-4; D gene: .; J gene: TRBJ1-1; CDR3 DNA: TGTGCCAGCAGTTTAGGACAACTGATGAACACTGAAGCTTTCTTT; CDR3 protein: CASSLGQLMNTEAFF
clone size: many; V gene: TRBV6-1; D gene: .; J gene: TRBJ2-7; CDR3 DNA: TGTGCCAGCAGCCCTACCGAGCAGTACTTC; CDR3 protein: CASSPTEQYF
clone size: many; V gene: TRBV7-8; D gene: TRBD1; J gene: TRBJ1-2; CDR3 DNA: TGTGCCAGCAGCCAGGACAGGGTGTCGGACTATGGCTACACCTTC; CDR3 protein: CASSQDRVSDYGYTF
clone size: once; V gene: TRBV6-1; D gene: TRBD1; J gene: TRBJ2-2; CDR3 DNA: TGTGCCAGCGGAAAGGACAGGGCGTCGACCGGGGAGCTGTTTTTT; CDR3 protein: CASGKDRASTGELFF
clone size: many; V gene: TRBV5-1; D gene: TRBD1; J gene: TRBJ1-4; CDR3 DNA: TGCGCCAGCAGCCTGGGACAGGGGACGCCTAATGAAAAACTGTTTTTT; CDR3 protein: CASSLGQGTPNEKLFF
clone size: many; V gene: TRBV27; D gene: TRBD2; J gene: TRBJ2-7; CDR3 DNA: TGTGCCAGCAGTTTAAAATCCGGGACTAGCGGGTCCTACGAGCAGTACTTC; CDR3 protein: CASSLKSGTSGSYEQYF
clone size: many; V gene: TRBV29-1; D gene: .; J gene: TRBJ1-3; CDR3 DNA: TGCAGCGTCCGACGGGACTCTGGAAACACCATATATTTT; CDR3 protein: CSVRRDSGNTIYF
clone size: .; V gene: TRBV6-1; D gene: .; J gene: TRBJ1-3; CDR3 DNA: TGTGCCAGCAGTACGGATCGAGGGAACACCATATATTTT; CDR3 protein: CASSTDRGNTIYF
clone size: many; V gene: TRBV6-5; D gene: TRBD1; J gene: TRBJ2-2; CDR3 DNA: TGTGCCAGCAGTTACTCTTCCGGGACAGCTAACACCGGGGAGCTGTTTTTT; CDR3 protein: CASSYSSGTANTGELFF
clone size: many; V gene: TRBV20-1; D gene: .; J gene: TRBJ1-5; CDR3 DNA: TGCAGTGCTAGAGGAGCAGGACCTAATCAGCCCCAGCATTTT; CDR3 protein: CSARGAGPNQPQHF
clone size: many; V gene: TRBV6-1; D gene: .; J gene: TRBJ1-5; CDR3 DNA: TGTGCCAGCAGCGCCTCGGGCAATCAGCCCCAGCATTTT; CDR3 protein: CASSASGNQPQHF
clone size: .; V gene: TRBV14; D gene: TRBD1; J gene: TRBJ1-5; CDR3 DNA: TGTGCCAGCAGCCACGGGACAGGAGGCAATCAGCCCCAGCATTTT; CDR3 protein: CASSHGTGGNQPQHF
clone size: .; V gene: TRBV20-1; D gene: TRBD2; J gene: TRBJ2-7; CDR3 DNA: TGCAGTGCTAGATCTGCTAGCGGGAGTTTCGAGCAGTACTTC; CDR3 protein: CSARSASGSFEQYF
clone size: .; V gene: TRBV30; D gene: .; J gene: TRBJ2-7; CDR3 DNA: TGTGCCTGGAGTGTGGGCTCCCTTAACGATATGCAGTACTTC; CDR3 protein: CAWSVGSLNDMQYF
clone size: many; V gene: TRBV12-3/TRBV12-4; D gene: TRBD1; J gene: TRBJ2-7; CDR3 DNA: TGTGCCAGCAGTTGGTGGGACAGGGGGAACTACGAGCAGTACTTC; CDR3 protein: CASSWWDRGNYEQYF
clone size: many; V gene: TRBV29-1; D gene: .; J gene: TRBJ2-2; CDR3 DNA: TGCAGCGTTGAAGCCAGGGGAGGGGACACCGGGGAGCTGTTTTTT; CDR3 protein: CSVEARGGDTGELFF
clone size: many; V gene: TRBV28; D gene: TRBD1; J gene: TRBJ1-1; CDR3 DNA: TGTGCCAGCAAGGGGGACAGTGAAGCTTTCTTT; CDR3 protein: CASKGDSEAFF
clone size: few; V gene: TRBV19; D gene: .; J gene: TRBJ2-1; CDR3 DNA: TGTGCCAGTAGTATAGATCGGGGGAACGGATACTTCAATGAGCAGTTCTTC; CDR3 protein: CASSIDRGNGYFNEQFF
clone size: .; V gene: TRBV12-3/TRBV12-4; D gene: TRBD2; J gene: TRBJ2-2; CDR3 DNA: TGTGCCAGCAGTTTTGTTCCCCCGGGACTAGCGAGCGCGAACACCGGGGAGCTGTTTTTT; CDR3 protein: CASSFVPPGLASANTGELFF
clone size: few; V gene: TRBV28; D gene: .; J gene: TRBJ2-7; CDR3 DNA: TGTGCCACCCAGGGAGGGCAGTACTTC; CDR3 protein: CATQGGQYF
clone size: many; V gene: TRBV5-1; D gene: .; J gene: TRBJ2-7; CDR3 DNA: TGCGCCAGCAGCCCCGTCCCGGGCCTCTACGAGCAGTACTTC; CDR3 protein: CASSPVPGLYEQYF
clone size: many; V gene: TRBV4-2; D gene: TRBD1; J gene: TRBJ2-4; CDR3 DNA: TGTGCCAGCAGCCAAGAGACAGGGGTAAACATTCAGTACTTC; CDR3 protein: CASSQETGVNIQYF
clone size: .; V gene: TRBV6-4; D gene: .; J gene: TRBJ2-7; CDR3 DNA: TGTGCCAGCAGTGACTCCCCGCAACGGACCTACGAGCAGTACTTC; CDR3 protein: CASSDSPQRTYEQYF
clone size: few; V gene: TRBV6-1; D gene: .; J gene: TRBJ2-5; CDR3 DNA: TGTGCCAGCAGAGAGAGTCGAGGAGAGACCCAGTACTTC; CDR3 protein: CASRESRGETQYF
clone size: many; V gene: TRBV30; D gene: .; J gene: TRBJ1-1; CDR3 DNA: TGTGCCTGGAGTCGGGACGCTGAAGCTTTCTTT; CDR3 protein: CAWSRDAEAFF
clone size: .; V gene: TRBV6-1; D gene: .; J gene: TRBJ1-1; CDR3 DNA: TGTGCCAACACCCTGTCAGGGAACACTGAAGCTTTCTTT; CDR3 protein: CANTLSGNTEAFF
clone size: many; V gene: TRBV28; D gene: TRBD1; J gene: TRBJ2-7; CDR3 DNA: TGTGCCAGCAGACCATTGCCGGGACAGGGAAACTACGAGCAGTACTTC; CDR3 protein: CASRPLPGQGNYEQYF
clone size: many; V gene: TRBV24-1; D gene: .; J gene: TRBJ2-3; CDR3 DNA: TGTGCCACCAGTGATCTCAGGGGCGACCCTAGCACAGATACGCAGTATTTT; CDR3 protein: CATSDLRGDPSTDTQYF
clone size: many; V gene: TRBV24-1; D gene: TRBD1; J gene: TRBJ2-7; CDR3 DNA: TGTGCCACCAGTGACGCTGGACAGGGGGATGGCGAGCAGTACTTC; CDR3 protein: CATSDAGQGDGEQYF
clone size: many; V gene: TRBV27; D gene: TRBD2; J gene: TRBJ2-7; CDR3 DNA: TGTGCCAGCAGCCTAGCGGGTGCCTACGAGCAGTACTTC; CDR3 protein: CASSLAGAYEQYF
clone size: .; V gene: TRBV2; D gene: .; J gene: TRBJ2-5; CDR3 DNA: TGTGCCAGCAGTGACATGACTCTCCAAGAGACCCAGTACTTC; CDR3 protein: CASSDMTLQETQYF
clone size: few; V gene: TRBV30; D gene: .; J gene: TRBJ1-5; CDR3 DNA: TGTGCCTGGAGTGTAGGGGGGTCGGGCAATCAGCCCCAGCATTTT; CDR3 protein: CAWSVGGSGNQPQHF
clone size: many; V gene: TRBV19; D gene: TRBD1; J gene: TRBJ2-7; CDR3 DNA: TGTGCCAGTAGTATCAGTGGGACAGGGGTCTACGAGCAGTACTTC; CDR3 protein: CASSISGTGVYEQYF
clone size: medium-sized; V gene: TRBV12-3/TRBV12-4; D gene: TRBD2; J gene: TRBJ2-7; CDR3 DNA: TGTGCCAGCAGCCCTTCAATAGCGGGAGAATTGCACGAGCAGTACTTC; CDR3 protein: CASSPSIAGELHEQYF
clone size: many; V gene: TRBV3-1; D gene: TRBD2; J gene: TRBJ2-5; CDR3 DNA: TGTGCCAGCAGCCAAGAGCTAGCGGGAGAACAAGAGACCCAGTACTTC; CDR3 protein: CASSQELAGEQETQYF
clone size: many; V gene: TRBV11-2; D gene: TRBD1; J gene: TRBJ1-2; CDR3 DNA: TGTGCCAGCAGCCAGGGGGGGGTTCGCGGCTACACCTTC; CDR3 protein: CASSQGGVRGYTF
clone size: many; V gene: TRBV2; D gene: .; J gene: TRBJ2-7; CDR3 DNA: TGTGCCAGCAGTGTGGGTAGAACCTACGAGCAGTACTTC; CDR3 protein: CASSVGRTYEQYF
clone size: few; V gene: TRBV5-1; D gene: .; J gene: TRBJ2-4; CDR3 DNA: TGCGCCAGCAGCTTGATCTCAGGAGTTTATGGAAACATTCAGTACTTC; CDR3 protein: CASSLISGVYGNIQYF
clone size: many; V gene: TRBV6-1; D gene: .; J gene: TRBJ1-6; CDR3 DNA: TGTGCCAGCGGGGGCAGGGAAGGATCACCCCTCCACTTT; CDR3 protein: CASGGREGSPLHF
clone size: many; V gene: TRBV4-2; D gene: .; J gene: TRBJ1-1; CDR3 DNA: TGTGCCAGCAGCCAAGATCAGGCCTGGGCGGCTTTCTTT; CDR3 protein: CASSQDQAWAAFF
clone size: many; V gene: TRBV15; D gene: .; J gene: TRBJ2-2; CDR3 DNA: TGTGCCACCAGCCCCCTTGCTCGGGGGGAGCTGTTTTTT; CDR3 protein: CATSPLARGELFF
clone size: few; V gene: TRBV12-3/TRBV12-4; D gene: .; J gene: TRBJ2-7; CDR3 DNA: TGTGCCAGCAGTTGGTCAGGGATGATTATGGAGCAGTACTTC; CDR3 protein: CASSWSGMIMEQYF
clone size: .; V gene: TRBV10-3; D gene: .; J gene: TRBJ2-5; CDR3 DNA: TGTGCCATCAGTGATGCGGGGTATTATGGAGAGACCCAGTACTTC; CDR3 protein: CAISDAGYYGETQYF
clone size: few; V gene: TRBV18; D gene: .; J gene: TRBJ2-5; CDR3 DNA: TGTGCCAGCTCACCAGAAGATTTAGGGGAGACCCAGTACTTC; CDR3 protein: CASSPEDLGETQYF